A selection of T cell receptor beta chains follows, all from one sample in a study of CD8+ T cells in alopecia areata. Sequencing used immunoSEQ multiplex PCR; TCRdb keeps in-frame clones, though not all of them. Of approximately 7,800 clones in the sample, about 64% are singletons; the top ten hold 16%. The sequencing here drew on skin, taken at week 0. These TCRs come from a human donor with alopecia areata. Both conserved end residues are part of each CDR3. Fields, in order: CDR3 protein, CDR3 DNA, CDR3 length, clone size, V gene, J gene, D gene. A D gene is named only where the DNA matches it firmly. Expanded clones are given a class, and other clones once, few, many or no size at all.

CDR3 protein: CASSFGQGQTYEQYF
CDR3 DNA: TGTGCCAGCAGCTTCGGACAGGGTCAAACCTACGAGCAGTACTTC
CDR3 length: 15
clone size: NA
V gene: TRBV7-9
J gene: TRBJ2-7
D gene: TRBD1

CDR3 protein: CASSQVPTDTQYF
CDR3 DNA: TGCGCCAGCAGCCAAGTCCCTACAGATACGCAGTATTTT
CDR3 length: 13
clone size: NA
V gene: TRBV4-3
J gene: TRBJ2-3
D gene: NA

CDR3 protein: CASSLGRVGNTIYF
CDR3 DNA: TGTGCCAGCAGCTTAGGCAGGGTTGGAAACACCATATATTTT
CDR3 length: 14
clone size: once
V gene: TRBV7-2
J gene: TRBJ1-3
D gene: NA

CDR3 protein: CASSLRNSNEQFF
CDR3 DNA: TGTGCCAGCAGTTTGCGAAACTCCAATGAGCAGTTCTTC
CDR3 length: 13
clone size: NA
V gene: TRBV27
J gene: TRBJ2-1
D gene: NA

CDR3 protein: CASSSPPLNEQFF
CDR3 DNA: TGTGCCAGCAGCTCCCCTCCTTTGAATGAGCAGTTCTTC
CDR3 length: 13
clone size: NA
V gene: TRBV7-3
J gene: TRBJ2-1
D gene: NA

CDR3 protein: CASRGDTDTQYF
CDR3 DNA: TGTGCCAGCAGGGGAGACACAGATACGCAGTATTTT
CDR3 length: 12
clone size: NA
V gene: TRBV9
J gene: TRBJ2-3
D gene: NA

CDR3 protein: CASSIAGWQGAQETQYF
CDR3 DNA: TGTGCCAGCAGTATTGCAGGTTGGCAGGGGGCTCAAGAGACCCAGTACTTC
CDR3 length: 17
clone size: NA
V gene: TRBV2
J gene: TRBJ2-5
D gene: TRBD1

CDR3 protein: CASATGGTGANVLTF
CDR3 DNA: TGTGCCAGCGCAACCGGGGGGACCGGGGCCAACGTCCTGACTTTC
CDR3 length: 15
clone size: NA
V gene: TRBV6-5
J gene: TRBJ2-6
D gene: TRBD2

CDR3 protein: CASSPTSGGYNEQFF
CDR3 DNA: TGTGCCAGCAGCCCTACTAGCGGGGGCTACAATGAGCAGTTCTTC
CDR3 length: 15
clone size: NA
V gene: TRBV11-2
J gene: TRBJ2-1
D gene: TRBD2

CDR3 protein: CASSRQSTNEKLFF
CDR3 DNA: TGTGCCAGCAGCCGACAGTCAACTAATGAAAAACTGTTTTTT
CDR3 length: 14
clone size: NA
V gene: TRBV6-7
J gene: TRBJ1-4
D gene: NA

CDR3 protein: CASSEQGYNSPLHF
CDR3 DNA: TGTGCCAGCAGTGAACAGGGGTATAATTCACCCCTCCACTTT
CDR3 length: 14
clone size: NA
V gene: TRBV2
J gene: TRBJ1-6
D gene: NA

CDR3 protein: CASSLVGQGTDTQYF
CDR3 DNA: TGTGCCAGCAGCTTAGTAGGACAGGGGACAGATACGCAGTATTTT
CDR3 length: 15
clone size: NA
V gene: TRBV7-2
J gene: TRBJ2-3
D gene: TRBD1

CDR3 protein: CASSLLGGYTF
CDR3 DNA: TGTGCCAGCAGCTTGTTGGGAGGCTACACCTTC
CDR3 length: 11
clone size: NA
V gene: TRBV5-8
J gene: TRBJ1-2
D gene: NA

CDR3 protein: CASSFTGDSPLHF
CDR3 DNA: TGTGCCAGCAGCTTTACAGGAGATTCACCCCTCCACTTT
CDR3 length: 13
clone size: NA
V gene: TRBV7-3
J gene: TRBJ1-6
D gene: NA

CDR3 protein: CASSLSPGTGSVGELFF
CDR3 DNA: TGTGCCAGCAGCTTATCTCCGGGGACAGGGAGTGTCGGGGAGCTGTTTTTT
CDR3 length: 17
clone size: NA
V gene: TRBV7-7
J gene: TRBJ2-2
D gene: TRBD1

CDR3 protein: CASSRQVTDTQYF
CDR3 DNA: TGTGCCAGCAGCCGACAGGTCACAGATACGCAGTATTTT
CDR3 length: 13
clone size: NA
V gene: TRBV4-2
J gene: TRBJ2-3
D gene: NA

CDR3 protein: CASSLQRTGELFF
CDR3 DNA: TGTGCCAGCAGTCTCCAGCGCACCGGGGAGCTGTTTTTT
CDR3 length: 13
clone size: NA
V gene: TRBV27
J gene: TRBJ2-2
D gene: NA

CDR3 protein: CASSMTQGAYTGELFF
CDR3 DNA: TGTGCCAGCAGCATGACACAGGGGGCTTATACCGGGGAGCTGTTTTTT
CDR3 length: 16
clone size: NA
V gene: TRBV7-2
J gene: TRBJ2-2
D gene: TRBD1

CDR3 protein: CANEGHEQYF
CDR3 DNA: TGTGCCAACGAGGGCCACGAGCAGTACTTC
CDR3 length: 10
clone size: NA
V gene: TRBV19
J gene: TRBJ2-7
D gene: NA